This T cell receptor beta chain was sequenced in a study of CD8+ T cells in alopecia areata. Looking at the study overall: Treatment comprised oral tofacitinib, 5 to 10 mg twice daily, in treated patients. Study observations and caveats: Among patients, TCR sharing was less clear than in mice, a difference possibly due in part to HLA diversity in the patient population. Lesional tissue from the scalp (especially in alopecia totalis/universalis) showed higher clonality than normal scalp.

Per germline, CDR1 SGHTA and CDR2 FQGNSA. This CDR3 spans 12 amino acids. Trimming pared 1 base from V and 6 bases from J, leaving 4 bases between. Details on this clone: The antigen is unknown.

RNA was isolated and reverse transcribed to cDNA, the sequencing template. The repertoire was sequenced with immunoSEQ multiplex PCR; TCRdb's copy has only in-frame clones and lacks some. The sample includes some 200,000 clones, 59% seen only once; the top ten take about 15%. This receptor was taken from a human donor with alopecia areata. This chain joins TRBV7-2 and TRBJ1-5, with unresolved D. Specimen: CD4+ T cells sorted from blood, collected at week 0. CDR3 DNA: TGTGCCAGCAGCTTAGTCTCTCAGCCCCAGCATTTT. Protein product: CASSLVSQPQHF.